Below are 18 T cell receptor beta chains sequenced from a single sample in a study of OX40 agonist ivuxolimab in advanced cancers. The protocol was immunoSEQ multiplex PCR, while the TCRdb copy is restricted to in-frame clones and leaves out a portion. The repertoire holds around 40,000 clones, with 75% to 90% as singletons. The sample consisted of CD4+ or CD8+ T cells sorted from blood, taken in a trial of the OX40 agonist ivuxolimab. These receptors originate from an adult with an advanced solid tumor such as melanoma, head and neck, liver or kidney cancer.

The chain recombines TRBV5-4 with TRBJ1-2; possible D gene TRBD1, 5 bases. This CDR3 contains 17 residues. Trimming took 4 bases from V and 1 from J, leaving 20 bases between them. Germline loops: CDR1 SGHNT, CDR2 YYREEE (reference sequence). DNA of the CDR3: TGTGCCAGCAGCCTCGCCCCCAGGGTCATGGGTAACTATGGCTACACCTTC. Translated: CASSLAPRVMGNYGYTF. The full variable domain, its missing parts supplied by reference TRBV5-4 and TRBJ1-2, is ETGVTQSPTHLIKTRGQQVTLRCSSQSGHNTVSWYQQALGQGPQFIFQYYREEENGRGNFPPRFSGLQFPNYSSELNVNALELDDSALYLCASSLAPRVMGNYGYTFGSGTRLTVV.

V is TRBV2 and J is TRBJ1-4, with D tentatively TRBD1 (5 bases). Germline V CDR1 and CDR2: SNHLY, FYNNEI. This CDR3 is built from 16 residues. The V end was cut by 8 bases, the J end by 0 bases, with 16 bases between. The CDR3 nucleotides read TGTGCCAGCCACGTCGCCACAGGTTCAACTAATGAAAAACTGTTTTTT. Its protein product is CASHVATGSTNEKLFF.

This clone appeared a single time. This chain joins TRBV2 and TRBJ2-7, with 7 bases that match TRBD2. Germline CDR1 reads SNHLY; CDR2 reads FYNNEI. V shed 7 bases and J 2 bases; nucleotides not matched to a gene: 5. The CDR3 contains 13 residues. CDR3 DNA: TGTGCCAGCATCCCGGCGGGAGCCTACGAGCAGTACTTC. Translating gives CASIPAGAYEQYF.

Here the CDR3 DNA reads TGCGCCAGCAGTCAACTGGGGGGAACCTTCTCTGGGGCCAACGTCCTGACTTTC. Its protein product is CASSQLGGTFSGANVLTF. V and J are TRBV23-1 and TRBJ2-6; possible D gene TRBD2, 6 bases. TRBV23-1 carries the ORF label, with uncertain function. CDR3 size: 18 residues. V lost 2 bases, J lost 0 bases, and 14 bases lay in between.

The chain combines TRBV7-8 with TRBJ1-1; TRBD1 is a possible D gene (5 bases). V lost 4 bases and J lost 3, with 18 bases in between. The length of the CDR3 is 16 residues. Germline V CDR1 and CDR2: SGHVS, FQNEAQ. This CDR3 reads CASSSQPSRGDTEAFF. The CDR3 bases are TGTGCCAGCAGCTCCCAACCCTCGAGGGGAGACACTGAAGCTTTCTTT.

CDR3: CASSWGFMAAQYF. The CDR3 bases are TGTGCCAGCAGCTGGGGCTTTATGGCTGCGCAGTATTTT. The J gene is TRBJ2-3, the V gene TRBV5-4; TRBD1 might be the D (5 bases). There are 13 residues in the CDR3. Germline loops: CDR1 SGHNT, CDR2 YYREEE (reference sequence). V was shortened by 3 bases and J by 10 bases, with 15 bases between the two germline ends.

V usage is TRBV7-3 and J usage is TRBJ2-1; TRBD2 agrees at 13 bases. V gave up 0 bases and J gave up 4 bases; unmatched junction bases: 12. The CDR3 consists of 20 residues. CDR1 SGHTA and CDR2 FQGTGA come from the germline V gene. The CDR3 is CASSLTPGLAGVAGYNEQFF. The CDR3 region has the DNA TGTGCCAGCAGCTTAACTCCCGGACTAGCGGGGGTGGCGGGGTACAATGAGCAGTTCTTC.

Regarding this clone: This specimen includes other DNA sequences encoding the same CDR3. The chain joins TRBV2 to TRBJ1-1; D is ambiguous. CDR3 size: 10 residues. Germline CDR1 SNHLY, CDR2 FYNNEI. V lost 6 bases, J lost 4 bases, and 3 bases lay in between. The DNA of the CDR3 is TGTGCCAGCAGGGGCACTGAAGCTTTCTTT. It specifies CASRGTEAFF.

This sequence joins TRBV28 and TRBJ1-5, with 7 bases lining up with TRBD1. The CDR3 extends over 16 amino acids. V was clipped by 2 bases and J by 3 bases; unmatched bases: 7. Germline assignment: CDR1 MDHEN and CDR2 SYDVKM. The CDR3 protein is CASSLRGRGNNQPQHF. CDR3 in DNA: TGTGCCAGCAGTTTAAGGGGCAGGGGGAACAATCAGCCCCAGCATTTT.

This clone was detected once. V usage is TRBV7-6 and J usage is TRBJ2-5; TRBD1 agrees at 8 bases. CDR1 SGHVS and CDR2 FNYEAQ come from the germline V gene. There are 16 residues in the CDR3. J lost 5 bases, V lost 1 base, and 9 bases had no gene match. In DNA form, the CDR3 reads TGTGCCAGCAGCTTAGATTATTGGACAGGGAAGGAGACCCAGTACTTC. Residues: CASSLDYWTGKETQYF. Full variable domain (missing parts from reference TRBV7-6 and TRBJ2-5): GAGVSQSPRYKVTKRGQDVALRCDPISGHVSLYWYRQALGQGPEFLTYFNYEAQQDKSGLPNDRFSAERPEGSISTLTIQRTEQRDSAMYRCASSLDYWTGKETQYFGPGTRLLVL.

With regard to this clone: It is likely a read error, because the conserved phenylalanine at the end of the CDR3 is missing. The limits of the CDR3 on the DNA are not certain, so only TCRdb's listed CDR3 is given. This rearrangement joins TRBV7-9 to TRBJ2-3; TRBD1 is the table's D call, not checked against the DNA. The V gene's germline CDR1 is SEHNR and CDR2 FQNEAQ (reference sequence). The CDR3 length is 12 residues, termini included. The CDR3 sequence: CASSEDREPLQC.

V is TRBV19 and J is TRBJ2-7, with TRBD1 matching over 10 bases. The CDR3 has 14 residues. CDR1 and CDR2 from the germline V gene are LNHDA and SQIVND (reference sequence). The V and J ends lost 5 bases and 1 base, in that order; junction bases with no gene match: 2. The CDR3 region has the DNA TGTGCCAGTAGTCTGGGACAGGGGTCCTACGAGCAGTACTTC. It translates to CASSLGQGSYEQYF.

Notes on this clone: The junction and the germline gene differ at one end; a read error may be behind it. This chain connects TRBV10-3 to TRBJ2-7; 8 nucleotides agree with TRBD2. The germline CDR1 and CDR2 sequences are ENHRY and SYGVKD. The CDR3 totals 14 residues. CDR3 DNA sequence: TGTGCCAGCAGTTACTCGGGAGGGCCCTACGAGCAGTACTTC. It translates to CASSYSGGPYEQYF.

The V and J genes are TRBV5-4 and TRBJ2-7, with D maybe TRBD2 (6 bases). Germline V lookup: CDR1 SGHNT, CDR2 YYREEE (reference sequence). The ends were cut back, 3 bases at V and 2 bases at J, with 12 bases in the middle. This CDR3 spans 14 amino acids. CDR3 residues: CASSSPGGTYEQYF. The CDR3 DNA reads as TGTGCCAGCAGCTCTCCTGGCGGGACCTACGAGCAGTACTTC.

This chain connects TRBV7-2 to TRBJ2-5; TRBD2 matches 11 bases. Trimming at V came to 7 bases and at J to 9 bases, leaving 13 bases not matched to a gene. CDR3 length: 15 amino acids. Germline V gives CDR1 SGHTA, CDR2 FQGNSA. The CDR3 loop reads CASNMWTSGQSAQYF. The CDR3 region has the DNA TGTGCCAGCAACATGTGGACTAGCGGGCAATCGGCCCAGTACTTC. Variable domain in full (rest from reference TRBV7-2 and TRBJ2-5): GAGVSQSPSNKVTEKGKDVELRCDPISGHTALYWYRQSLGQGLEFLIYFQGNSAPDKSGLPSDRFSAERTGGSVSTLTIQRTQQEDSAVYLCASNMWTSGQSAQYFGPGTRLLVL.

This chain links TRBV9 with TRBJ2-3; 8 bases agree with TRBD2. There are 14 residues in the CDR3. V lost 0 bases and J lost 6; bases outside the gene matches: 3. Germline lookup yields CDR1 SGDLS and CDR2 YYNGEE. The CDR3 DNA reads TGTGCCAGCAGCGTAGGGGCTAGCGGGGATACGCAGTATTTT. Protein product: CASSVGASGDTQYF.

The gene calls are TRBV7-8 and TRBJ1-5; D ambiguous. Germline values: CDR1 SGHVS, CDR2 FQNEAQ. The CDR3 has 12 amino acids. The V end was cut by 5 bases, the J end by 14 bases, with 16 bases between. The CDR3 DNA sequence: TGTGCCAGCAGCCCCTCGGTATTTCCCGAGCATTTT. This codes for CASSPSVFPEHF. The entire variable domain, with the rest obtained from reference TRBV7-8 and TRBJ1-5, is as follows: GAGVSQSPRYKVAKRGQDVALRCDPISGHVSLFWYQQALGQGPEFLTYFQNEAQLDKSGLPSDRFFAERPEGSVSTLKIQRTQQEDSAVYLCASSPSVFPEHFGDGTRLSIL.

The chain joins TRBV4-3 to TRBJ1-2, with a weak D call TRBD1 (5 bases). CDR1 and CDR2 from the germline V gene are LGHNA and YSLEER. The CDR3 runs 16 residues. Between the trimmed V and J ends, which lost 0 bases and 2 bases, there was a span of 13 bases. CDR3 loop: CASSQDGDALNYGYTF. As DNA, the CDR3 is TGCGCCAGCAGCCAAGACGGGGACGCTTTGAACTATGGCTACACCTTC.